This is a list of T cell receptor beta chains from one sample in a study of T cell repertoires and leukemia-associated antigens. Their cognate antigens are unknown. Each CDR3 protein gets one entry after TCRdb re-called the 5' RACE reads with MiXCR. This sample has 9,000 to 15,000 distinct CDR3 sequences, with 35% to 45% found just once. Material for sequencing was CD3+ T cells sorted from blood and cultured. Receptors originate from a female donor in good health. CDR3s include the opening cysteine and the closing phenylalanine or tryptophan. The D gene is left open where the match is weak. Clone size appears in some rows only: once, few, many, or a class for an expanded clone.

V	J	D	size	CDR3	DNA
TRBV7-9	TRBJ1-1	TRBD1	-	CASSSPTGTRAFF	TGTGCCAGCAGCTCCCCGACAGGGACCCGGGCTTTCTTT
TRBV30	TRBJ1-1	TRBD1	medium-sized	CASSSGTGFYTEAFF	TGTGCCTCTTCCTCCGGGACAGGGTTTTACACTGAAGCTTTCTTT
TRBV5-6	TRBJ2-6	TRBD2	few	CASSLGLAGGYGANVLTF	TGTGCCAGCAGCTTGGGACTAGCGGGAGGTTACGGGGCCAACGTCCTGACTTTC
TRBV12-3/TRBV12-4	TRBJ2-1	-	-	CASRGVEQFF	TGTGCCAGCAGGGGAGTCGAGCAGTTCTTC
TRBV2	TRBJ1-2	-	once	CASAIYGYTF	TGTGCCAGCGCTATTTACGGCTACACCTTC
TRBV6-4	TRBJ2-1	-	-	CASSDGDYANEQFF	TGTGCCAGCAGTGACGGGGATTATGCCAATGAGCAGTTCTTC
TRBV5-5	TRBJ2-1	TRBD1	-	CASSFGQGAYNSYNEQFF	TGTGCCAGCAGCTTTGGACAGGGGGCGTATAACTCCTACAATGAGCAGTTCTTC
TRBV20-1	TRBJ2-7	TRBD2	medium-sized	CSARAGGRLAGASYEQYF	TGCAGTGCTAGAGCTGGCGGGAGGTTGGCGGGAGCCTCCTACGAGCAGTACTTC
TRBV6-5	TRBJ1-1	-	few	CASSEPGREGEAFF	TGTGCCAGCAGTGAACCGGGCAGGGAGGGTGAAGCTTTCTTT
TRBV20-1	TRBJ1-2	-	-	CSARDLHYGYTF	TGCAGTGCTAGAGACCTTCACTATGGCTACACCTTC
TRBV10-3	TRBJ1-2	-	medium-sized	CAISDTGLANYGYTF	TGTGCCATCAGTGATACAGGGCTGGCTAACTATGGCTACACCTTC
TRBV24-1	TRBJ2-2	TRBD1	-	CATSDLTGQGNTGELFF	TGTGCCACCAGTGATTTGACCGGACAGGGGAACACCGGGGAGCTGTTTTTT
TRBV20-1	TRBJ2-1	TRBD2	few	CSARGVLAGDNEQFF	TGCAGTGCTAGAGGAGTCTTAGCGGGGGACAATGAGCAGTTCTTC
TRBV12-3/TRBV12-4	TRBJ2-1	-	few	CASREGGYNEQFF	TGTGCCAGCAGAGAAGGAGGGTACAATGAGCAGTTCTTC
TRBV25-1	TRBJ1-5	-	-	CTSSGTGNSDQPQHF	TGTACCAGCAGTGGGACGGGGAATAGCGATCAGCCCCAGCATTTT
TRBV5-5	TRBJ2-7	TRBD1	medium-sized	CASSVTGSYEQYF	TGTGCCAGCAGCGTGACAGGGTCCTACGAGCAGTACTTC
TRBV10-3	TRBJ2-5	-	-	CAISATGETQYF	TGTGCCATCAGTGCTACAGGAGAGACCCAGTACTTC
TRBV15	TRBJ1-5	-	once	CATSSGYQPQHF	TGTGCCACAAGCAGTGGGTATCAGCCCCAGCATTTT
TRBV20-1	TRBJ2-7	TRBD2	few	CSADDYPSGSSYEQYF	TGCAGTGCTGACGACTATCCTAGCGGGAGCTCCTACGAGCAGTACTTC
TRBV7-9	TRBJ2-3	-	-	CASSLVPGGIGTDTQYF	TGTGCCAGCAGCTTGGTCCCCGGGGGAATAGGCACGGATACGCAGTATTTT
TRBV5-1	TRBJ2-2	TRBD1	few	CASRPGGGNTGELFF	TGCGCCAGCAGACCAGGGGGTGGGAACACCGGGGAGCTGTTTTTT
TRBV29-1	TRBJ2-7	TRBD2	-	CSVAPGGTYEQYF	TGCAGCGTTGCCCCGGGGGGGACCTACGAGCAGTACTTC
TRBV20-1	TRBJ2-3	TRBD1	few	CSARPGTAKTDTQYF	TGCAGTGCTAGACCTGGGACAGCCAAGACAGATACGCAGTATTTT
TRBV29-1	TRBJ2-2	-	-	CSKRWAGELFF	TGCAGCAAACGGTGGGCCGGGGAGCTGTTTTTT
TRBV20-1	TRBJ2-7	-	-	CSATRRNEQCF	TGCAGTGCCACCCGGAGGAACGAGCAGTGCTTC
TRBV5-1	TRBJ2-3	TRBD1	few	CASQSTGGFMQYF	TGCGCCAGCCAGAGTACAGGGGGTTTTATGCAGTATTTT
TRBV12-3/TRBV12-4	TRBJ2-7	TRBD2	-	CASRLLAGGPRYEQYF	TGTGCCAGCAGGCTACTAGCGGGAGGGCCTAGGTACGAGCAGTACTTC
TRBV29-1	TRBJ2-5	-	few	CSVVGKTQYF	TGCAGCGTTGTAGGGAAGACCCAGTACTTC
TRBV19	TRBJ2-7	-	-	CVSRPPGPSPYEQYF	TGTGTCAGTAGACCGCCGGGGCCAAGCCCCTACGAGCAGTACTTC
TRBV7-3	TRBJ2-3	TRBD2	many	CASSGGLAAETDTQYF	TGTGCCAGCAGCGGGGGACTAGCGGCCGAAACAGATACGCAGTATTTT
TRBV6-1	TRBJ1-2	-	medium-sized	CASSEVGQVHGYTF	TGTGCCAGCAGTGAAGTCGGGCAGGTCCATGGCTACACCTTC
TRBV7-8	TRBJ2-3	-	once	CASSLGPKSRTDTQYF	TGTGCCAGCAGCTTAGGCCCGAAGTCGCGCACAGATACGCAGTATTTT
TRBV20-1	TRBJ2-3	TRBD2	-	CSARGTSGTDTQYF	TGCAGTGCTAGAGGGACTAGCGGCACAGATACGCAGTATTTT
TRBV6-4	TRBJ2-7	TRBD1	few	CASGDRGHEQYF	TGTGCTAGCGGGGACAGGGGTCACGAGCAGTACTTC
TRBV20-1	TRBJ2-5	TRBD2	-	CSARLGTTQETQYF	TGCAGTGCTAGACTGGGGACTACCCAAGAGACCCAGTACTTC
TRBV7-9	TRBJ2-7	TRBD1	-	CASSLRQGYYEQYF	TGTGCCAGCAGCTTGAGACAGGGGTATTACGAGCAGTACTTC
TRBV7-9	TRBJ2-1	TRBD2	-	CASSSTSGSGEQFF	TGTGCCAGCAGCTCGACTAGCGGGAGCGGTGAGCAGTTCTTC
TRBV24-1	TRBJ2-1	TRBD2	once	CATGPEGGLAREQFF	TGTGCCACCGGGCCCGAGGGGGGACTAGCTCGTGAGCAGTTCTTC
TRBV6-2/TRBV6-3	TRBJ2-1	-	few	CASSYGSLLRNEQFF	TGTGCCAGCAGTTACGGTAGCTTACTTAGGAATGAGCAGTTCTTC
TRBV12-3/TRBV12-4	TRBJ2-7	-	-	CASSLLQSYEQYF	TGTGCCAGCAGTTTACTGCAGTCCTACGAGCAGTACTTC
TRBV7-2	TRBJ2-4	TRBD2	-	CASSLLTSGRDKNIQYF	TGTGCCAGCAGCTTACTGACTAGCGGGAGGGACAAAAACATTCAGTACTTC
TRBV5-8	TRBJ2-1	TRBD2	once	CASSSRLAGGLEGGEQFF	TGTGCCAGCAGCTCCAGACTAGCGGGAGGCCTCGAGGGGGGCGAGCAGTTCTTC
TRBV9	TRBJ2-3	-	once	CASSLTSLGDTQYF	TGTGCCAGCAGCCTGACTAGTCTTGGGGATACGCAGTATTTT
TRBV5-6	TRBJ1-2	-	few	CASSPRVGSGYTF	TGTGCCAGCAGCCCCCGGGTAGGGTCTGGCTACACCTTC
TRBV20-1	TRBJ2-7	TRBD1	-	CSARSHTGAQQYF	TGCAGTGCTAGGAGCCACACAGGGGCCCAGCAGTACTTC
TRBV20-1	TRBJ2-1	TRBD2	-	CSAESLAGGQHNEQFF	TGCAGTGCTGAATCCCTAGCGGGAGGCCAACACAATGAGCAGTTCTTC
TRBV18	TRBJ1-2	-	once	CASSLAGHYGYTF	TGTGCCAGCTCATTGGCAGGGCACTATGGCTACACCTTC
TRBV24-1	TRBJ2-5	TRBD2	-	CATAVAGGGTQYF	TGTGCCACTGCTGTGGCCGGGGGGGGGACCCAGTACTTC
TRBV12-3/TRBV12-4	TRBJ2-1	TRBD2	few	CASSTEYLAGGHNEQFF	TGTGCCAGCAGTACCGAATATTTAGCGGGAGGGCATAATGAGCAGTTCTTC
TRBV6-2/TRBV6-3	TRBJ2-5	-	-	CASSPTDSTETQYF	TGTGCCAGCAGTCCTACTGACAGTACGGAGACCCAGTACTTC
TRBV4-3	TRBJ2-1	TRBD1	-	CASSQVDRGRINEQFF	TGCGCCAGCAGCCAAGTCGACAGGGGGCGGATCAATGAGCAGTTCTTC
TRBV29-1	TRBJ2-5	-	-	CSVDPVPVGYRETQYF	TGCAGCGTTGACCCCGTCCCAGTGGGGTATCGGGAGACCCAGTACTTC
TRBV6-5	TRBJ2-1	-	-	CASSRREAYNEQFF	TGTGCCAGCAGCAGAAGGGAGGCCTACAATGAGCAGTTCTTC